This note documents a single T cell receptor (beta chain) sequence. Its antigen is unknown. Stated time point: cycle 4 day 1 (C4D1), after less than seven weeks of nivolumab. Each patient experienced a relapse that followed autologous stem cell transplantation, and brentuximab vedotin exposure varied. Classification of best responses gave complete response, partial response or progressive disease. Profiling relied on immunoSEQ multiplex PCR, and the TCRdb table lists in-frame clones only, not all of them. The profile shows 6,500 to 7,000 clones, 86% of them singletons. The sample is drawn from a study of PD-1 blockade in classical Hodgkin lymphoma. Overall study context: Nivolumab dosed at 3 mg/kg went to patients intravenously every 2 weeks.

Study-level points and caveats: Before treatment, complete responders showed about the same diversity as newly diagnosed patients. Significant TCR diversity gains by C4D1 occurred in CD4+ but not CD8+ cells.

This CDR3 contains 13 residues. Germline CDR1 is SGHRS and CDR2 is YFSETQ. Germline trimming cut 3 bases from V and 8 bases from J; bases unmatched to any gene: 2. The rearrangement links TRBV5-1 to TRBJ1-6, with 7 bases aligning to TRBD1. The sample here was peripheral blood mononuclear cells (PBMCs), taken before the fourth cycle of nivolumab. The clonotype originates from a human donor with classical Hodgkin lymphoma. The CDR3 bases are TGCGCCAGCAGCTCCCAGGGGGATTCACCCCTCCACTTT. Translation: CASSSQGDSPLHF.